This T cell receptor beta chain was sequenced during a study of vaccination and CD4 T cells after COVID-19. TCRdb re-called the PCR reads with MiXCR, one entry per CDR3 protein. The sample has around 19,000 distinct CDR3 sequences, around 62% seen once; the top ten hold 0.85% to 1.3%. The germline V gene encodes CDR1 LGHNA and CDR2 YNFKEQ. The CDR3 contains 15 residues. V was shortened by 4 bases and J by 8 bases, with 20 bases between the two germline ends. The sequence came from a human donor who had recovered from COVID-19. Sequenced here: CD4+ T cells from blood, sampled before SARS-CoV-2 vaccination. This sequence joins TRBV4-2 and TRBJ1-2, with D unresolved. CDR3 DNA sequence: TGTGCCAGCAGCCCGCGTTTCGCTCCTTCGGAAGGCTACACCTTC. This encodes CASSPRFAPSEGYTF.